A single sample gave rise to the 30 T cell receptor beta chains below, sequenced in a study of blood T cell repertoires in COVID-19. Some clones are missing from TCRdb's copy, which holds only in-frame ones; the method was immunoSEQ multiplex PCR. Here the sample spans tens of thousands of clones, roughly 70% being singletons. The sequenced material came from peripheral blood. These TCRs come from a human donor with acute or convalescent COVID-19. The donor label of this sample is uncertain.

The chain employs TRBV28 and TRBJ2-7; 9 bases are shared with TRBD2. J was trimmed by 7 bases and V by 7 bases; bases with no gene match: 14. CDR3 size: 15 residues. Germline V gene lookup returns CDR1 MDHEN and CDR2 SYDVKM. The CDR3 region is CASIPGVSGRGEQYF. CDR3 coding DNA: TGTGCCAGCATCCCGGGGGTTAGCGGGAGAGGGGAGCAGTACTTC.

CDR3 sequence reads: CASSALAGQETQYF. In nucleotides, the CDR3 is TGTGCCAGCAGTGCGCTAGCAGGCCAAGAGACCCAGTACTTC. The J gene is TRBJ2-5, the V gene TRBV2, with D maybe TRBD2 (5 bases). The CDR3 runs to 14 residues. Trimming left V 4 bases short and J 1 base short, with 10 bases between. CDR1 and CDR2 (germline): SNHLY, FYNNEI.

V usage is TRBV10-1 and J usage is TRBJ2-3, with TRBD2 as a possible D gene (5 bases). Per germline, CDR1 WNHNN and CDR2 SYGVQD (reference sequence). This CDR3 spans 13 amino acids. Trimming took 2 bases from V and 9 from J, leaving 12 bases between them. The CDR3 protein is CASSEDMGRTQYF. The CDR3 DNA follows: TGCGCCAGCAGTGAGGATATGGGGAGAACGCAGTATTTT.

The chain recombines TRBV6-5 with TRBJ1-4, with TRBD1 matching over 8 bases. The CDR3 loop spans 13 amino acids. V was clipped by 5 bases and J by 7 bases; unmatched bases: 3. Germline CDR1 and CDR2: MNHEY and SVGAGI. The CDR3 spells CASSTGGGEKLFF. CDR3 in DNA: TGTGCCAGCAGTACAGGGGGGGGTGAAAAACTGTTTTTT.

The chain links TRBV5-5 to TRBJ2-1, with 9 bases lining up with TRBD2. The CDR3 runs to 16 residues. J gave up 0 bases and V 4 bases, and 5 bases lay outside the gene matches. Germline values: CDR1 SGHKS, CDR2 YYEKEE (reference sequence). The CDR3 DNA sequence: TGTGCCAGCAGCCCCGATAGCGGGAGCTCCTACAATGAGCAGTTCTTC. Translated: CASSPDSGSSYNEQFF.

This chain's CDR3 is CASSSSGNRGRGAYNEQFF. As DNA, the CDR3 is TGTGCCAGCAGCTCTAGCGGGAACCGCGGAAGAGGGGCCTACAATGAGCAGTTCTTC. The chain combines TRBV7-9 with TRBJ2-1; TRBD2 matches at 9 bases. J gave up 2 bases and V 4 bases, and 15 bases lay outside the gene matches. This CDR3 comprises 19 residues. The germline V gene has CDR1 SEHNR and CDR2 FQNEAQ (reference sequence).

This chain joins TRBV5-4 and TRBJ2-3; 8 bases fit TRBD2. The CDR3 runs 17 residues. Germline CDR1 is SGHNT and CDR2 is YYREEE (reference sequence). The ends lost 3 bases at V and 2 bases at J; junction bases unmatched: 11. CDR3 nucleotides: TGTGCCAGCAGCTCCCCGGGGGTAGCGGGGATCACAGATACGCAGTATTTT. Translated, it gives CASSSPGVAGITDTQYF.

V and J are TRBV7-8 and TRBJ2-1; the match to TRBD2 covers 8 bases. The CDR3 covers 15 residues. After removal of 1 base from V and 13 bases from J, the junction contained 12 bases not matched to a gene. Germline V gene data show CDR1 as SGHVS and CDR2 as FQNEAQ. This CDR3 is CASSLDGGAVGKQFF. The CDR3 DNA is TGTGCCAGCAGCTTAGACGGGGGGGCGGTTGGGAAACAGTTCTTC.

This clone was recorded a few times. CDR3 sequence (DNA): TGTGCCATCAGCGACCCCGGACTAGGCCGCACAGATACGCAGTATTTT. Protein sequence: CAISDPGLGRTDTQYF. The chain carries TRBV10-3 and TRBJ2-3; TRBD2 aligns across 7 bases. CDR1 and CDR2 from the germline V gene are ENHRY and SYGVKD. J was trimmed by 1 base and V by 6 bases; bases with no gene match: 10. This CDR3 contains 16 residues.

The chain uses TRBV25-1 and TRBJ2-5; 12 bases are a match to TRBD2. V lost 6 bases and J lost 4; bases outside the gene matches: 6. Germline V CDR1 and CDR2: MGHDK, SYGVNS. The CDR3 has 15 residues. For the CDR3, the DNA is TGTGCCAGCAGATCTAGCGGGGGGGCCGGAGAGACCCAGTACTTC. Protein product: CASRSSGGAGETQYF.

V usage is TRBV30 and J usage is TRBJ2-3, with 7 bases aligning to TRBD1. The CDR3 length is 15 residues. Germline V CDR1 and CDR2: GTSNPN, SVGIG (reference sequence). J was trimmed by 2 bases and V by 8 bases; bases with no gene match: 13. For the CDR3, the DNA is TGTGCCGCCGAACCGGGACAGATAATCACAGATACGCAGTATTTT. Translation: CAAEPGQIITDTQYF.

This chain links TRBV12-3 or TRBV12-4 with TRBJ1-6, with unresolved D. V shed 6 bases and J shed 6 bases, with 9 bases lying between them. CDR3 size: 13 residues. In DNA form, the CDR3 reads TGTGCCAGCAGCCTAATCGCTAATTCACCCCTCCACTTT. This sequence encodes CASSLIANSPLHF.

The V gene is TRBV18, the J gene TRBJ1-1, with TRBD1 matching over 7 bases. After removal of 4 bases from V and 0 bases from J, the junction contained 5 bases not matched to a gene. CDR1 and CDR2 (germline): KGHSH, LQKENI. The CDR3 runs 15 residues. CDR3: CASSLRQGMNTEAFF. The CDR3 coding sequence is TGTGCCAGCTCACTAAGACAGGGCATGAACACTGAAGCTTTCTTT.

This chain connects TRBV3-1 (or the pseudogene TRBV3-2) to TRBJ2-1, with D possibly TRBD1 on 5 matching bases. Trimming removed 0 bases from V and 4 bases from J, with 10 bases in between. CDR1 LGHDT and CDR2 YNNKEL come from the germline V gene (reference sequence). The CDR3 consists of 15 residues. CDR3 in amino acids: CASSQDLQVYNEQFF. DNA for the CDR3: TGTGCCAGCAGCCAAGATTTACAGGTGTACAATGAGCAGTTCTTC.

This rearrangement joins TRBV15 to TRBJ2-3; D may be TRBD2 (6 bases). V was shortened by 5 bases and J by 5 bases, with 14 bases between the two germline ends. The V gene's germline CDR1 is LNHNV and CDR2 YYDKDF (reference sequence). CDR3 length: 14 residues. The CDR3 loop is CATSPQRRGDTQYF. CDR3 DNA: TGTGCCACCAGCCCTCAAAGGCGGGGAGATACGCAGTATTTT.

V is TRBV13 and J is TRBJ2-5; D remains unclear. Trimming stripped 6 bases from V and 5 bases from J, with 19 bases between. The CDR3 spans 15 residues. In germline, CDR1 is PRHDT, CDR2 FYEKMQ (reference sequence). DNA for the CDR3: TGTGCCAGCAGTTTCCGGGTGACCCGTGGGGAGACCCAGTACTTC. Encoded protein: CASSFRVTRGETQYF.

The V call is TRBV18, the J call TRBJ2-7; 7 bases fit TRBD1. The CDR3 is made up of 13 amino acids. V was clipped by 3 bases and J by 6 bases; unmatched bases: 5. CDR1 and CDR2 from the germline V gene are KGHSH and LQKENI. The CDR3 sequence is CASSPPGGPEQYF. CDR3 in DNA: TGTGCCAGCTCACCCCCAGGGGGTCCCGAGCAGTACTTC.

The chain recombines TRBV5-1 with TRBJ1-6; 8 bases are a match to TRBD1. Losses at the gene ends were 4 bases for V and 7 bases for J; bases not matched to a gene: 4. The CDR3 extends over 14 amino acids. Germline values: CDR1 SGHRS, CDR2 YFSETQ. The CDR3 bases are TGCGCCAGCAGCGGACAGGGAACCAATTCACCCCTCCACTTT. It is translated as CASSGQGTNSPLHF. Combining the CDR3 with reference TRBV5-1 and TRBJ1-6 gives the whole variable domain KAGVTQTPRYLIKTRGQQVTLSCSPISGHRSVSWYQQTPGQGLQFLFEYFSETQRNKGNFPGRFSGRQFSNSRSEMNVSTLELGDSALYLCASSGQGTNSPLHFGNGTRLTVT.

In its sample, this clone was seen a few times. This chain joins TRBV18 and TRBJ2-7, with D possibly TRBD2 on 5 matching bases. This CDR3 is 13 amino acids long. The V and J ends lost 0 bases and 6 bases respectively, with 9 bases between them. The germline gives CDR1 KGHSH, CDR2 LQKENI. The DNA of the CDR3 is TGTGCCAGCTCACCACCGGGAGCGGTCGAGCAGTACGTC. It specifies CASSPPGAVEQYV.

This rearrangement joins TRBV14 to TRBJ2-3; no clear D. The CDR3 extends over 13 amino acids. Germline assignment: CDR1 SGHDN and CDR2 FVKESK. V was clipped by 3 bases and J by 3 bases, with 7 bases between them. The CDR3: CASSHLRTDTQYF. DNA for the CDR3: TGTGCCAGCAGCCACCTGAGGACAGATACGCAGTATTTT.

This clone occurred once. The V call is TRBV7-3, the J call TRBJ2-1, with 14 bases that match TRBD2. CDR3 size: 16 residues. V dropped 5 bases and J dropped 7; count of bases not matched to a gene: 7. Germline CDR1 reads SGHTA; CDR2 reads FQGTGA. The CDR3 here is CASSVAGTSGRNEQFF. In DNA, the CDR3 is TGTGCCAGCAGCGTAGCCGGGACTAGCGGGAGAAATGAGCAGTTCTTC.

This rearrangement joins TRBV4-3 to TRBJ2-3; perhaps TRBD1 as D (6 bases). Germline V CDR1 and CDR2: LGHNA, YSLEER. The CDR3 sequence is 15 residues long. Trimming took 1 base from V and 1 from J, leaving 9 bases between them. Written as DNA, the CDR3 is TGCGCCAGCAGCCAAGGGACAGTACGCACAGATACGCAGTATTTT. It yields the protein CASSQGTVRTDTQYF.

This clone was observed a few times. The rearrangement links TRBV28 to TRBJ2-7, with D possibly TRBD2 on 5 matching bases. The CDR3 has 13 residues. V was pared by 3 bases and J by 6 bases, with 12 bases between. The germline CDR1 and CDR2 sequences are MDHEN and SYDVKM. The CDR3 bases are TGTGCCAGCAGTTTTAGTGGGGAGAGCGAGCAGTACGTC. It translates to CASSFSGESEQYV.

The CDR3 loop reads CATSDMTSGIIGELFF. Here the CDR3 DNA reads TGTGCCACCAGTGACATGACTAGCGGGATAATAGGGGAGCTGTTTTTT. The chain employs TRBV24-1 and TRBJ2-2, with 11 bases aligning to TRBD2. The CDR3 covers 16 residues. Trimming took 4 bases from V and 8 from J; bases not matched to a gene: 8. Germline lookup yields CDR1 KGHDR and CDR2 SFDVKD.

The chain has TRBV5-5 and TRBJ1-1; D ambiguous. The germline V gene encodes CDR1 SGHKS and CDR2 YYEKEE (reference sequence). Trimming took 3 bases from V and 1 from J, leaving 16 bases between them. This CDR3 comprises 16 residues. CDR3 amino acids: CASSSVAALGNTEAFF. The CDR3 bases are TGTGCCAGCAGCTCTGTCGCCGCCCTCGGGAACACTGAAGCTTTCTTT.

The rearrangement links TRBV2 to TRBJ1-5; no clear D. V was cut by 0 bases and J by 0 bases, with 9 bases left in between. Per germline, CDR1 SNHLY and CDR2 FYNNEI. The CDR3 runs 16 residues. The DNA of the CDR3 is TGTGCCAGCAGTGAAGCGTCTCCTTATAGCAATCAGCCCCAGCATTTT. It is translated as CASSEASPYSNQPQHF.

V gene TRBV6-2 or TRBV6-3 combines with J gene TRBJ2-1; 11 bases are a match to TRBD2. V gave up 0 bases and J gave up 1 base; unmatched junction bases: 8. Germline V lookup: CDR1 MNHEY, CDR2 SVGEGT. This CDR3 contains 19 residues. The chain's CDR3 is CASSYSTSGSGRSYNEQFF. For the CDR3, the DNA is TGTGCCAGCAGTTACTCAACTAGCGGGAGTGGGAGGTCCTACAATGAGCAGTTCTTC.

The CDR3 loop is CATSRGGGRPTDTQYF. The CDR3 DNA is TGTGCCACCAGCAGAGGGGGCGGGAGGCCCACAGATACGCAGTATTTT. The chain combines TRBV15 with TRBJ2-3, with 8 bases lining up with TRBD2. CDR1 LNHNV and CDR2 YYDKDF come from the germline V gene (reference sequence). Unmatched junction bases numbered 5, after V lost 1 base and J lost 2 bases. CDR3 length equals 16 residues. The whole variable domain, filled in from reference TRBV15 and TRBJ2-3, reads DAMVIQNPRYQVTQFGKPVTLSCSQTLNHNVMYWYQQKSSQAPKLLFHYYDKDFNNEADTPDNFQSRRPNTSFCFLDIRSPGLGDTAMYLCATSRGGGRPTDTQYFGPGTRLTVL.

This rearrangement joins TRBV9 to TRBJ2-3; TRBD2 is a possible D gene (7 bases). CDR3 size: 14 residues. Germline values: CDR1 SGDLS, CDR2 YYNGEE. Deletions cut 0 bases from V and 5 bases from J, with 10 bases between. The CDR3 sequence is CASSVVGGGDTQYF. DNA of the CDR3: TGTGCCAGCAGCGTAGTGGGAGGGGGAGATACGCAGTATTTT.

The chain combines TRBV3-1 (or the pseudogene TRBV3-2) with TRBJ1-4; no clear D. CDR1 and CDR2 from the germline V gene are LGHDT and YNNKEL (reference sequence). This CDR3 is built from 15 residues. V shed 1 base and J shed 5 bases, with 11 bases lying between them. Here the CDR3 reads CASSQVGGLNEKLFF. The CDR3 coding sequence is TGTGCCAGCAGCCAAGTCGGTGGGCTAAATGAAAAACTGTTTTTT.